The 20 T cell receptor beta chains below come from one sample, sequenced in a study of neurological immune-mediated disorders (dated by TCRdb to between 2018 and 2021). Library creation used 5' RACE. TCRdb shows the sequencer as Illumina HiSeq 2500. TCRdb passed the public sequencing reads through fastp at Q25 and MiXCR, retaining productive beta sequences. Rows merge per CDR3 protein into single entries with the most common DNA and genes. In all, the sample holds roughly 65,000 distinct CDR3 sequences, and approximately 4.2% of those were seen once. Under 3% of the sample comes from the top ten. The sample was PBMCs. The receptors originated from a man over 45 with multiple sclerosis.

This clonotype was detected ten times or more. V usage is TRBV21-1 and J usage is TRBJ2-6; TRBD1 reflects the table's D call only, with no check against the DNA. TRBV21-1 is marked as a pseudogene. The CDR3 loop spans 19 amino acids. The CDR3, as DNA: TGTGCCAGCAGCAAAGCGCTCGGGAAAAGGAGGTCTGGGGCCAACGTCCTGACTTTC. It specifies CASSKALGKRRSGANVLTF.

This clonotype appeared many times. The rearrangement uses TRBV20-1 and TRBJ2-6; 10 positions match TRBD1. V lost 3 bases, J lost 0 bases, and 8 bases stayed unmatched. Germline V gives CDR1 DFQATT, CDR2 SNEGSKA (reference sequence). The CDR3 loop spans 18 amino acids. The CDR3 bases are TGCAGTGCTAGGAGACAGGGGGCCATTTTCTCTGGGGCCAACGTCCTGACTTTC. Translating gives CSARRQGAIFSGANVLTF.

This clonotype was found many times. This chain joins TRBV6-5 and TRBJ2-6, with TRBD1 matching over 8 bases. Germline loops: CDR1 MNHEY, CDR2 SVGAGI. This CDR3 is 18 amino acids long. With 6 bases clipped from V and 0 bases from J, the junction kept 10 bases outside the gene matches. The CDR3 sequence: CASSKLGTGSSGANVLTF. The CDR3 DNA follows: TGTGCCAGCAGCAAATTGGGGACAGGTAGCTCTGGGGCCAACGTCCTGACTTTC.

There are many counts of this clonotype. The V call is TRBV5-1, the J call TRBJ1-1; perhaps TRBD1 as D (5 bases). The CDR3 is 14 amino acids. Germline V gives CDR1 SGHRS, CDR2 YFSETQ. V lost 8 bases and J lost 0, with 14 bases in between. The CDR3 coding sequence is TGCGCCAGTTCCCGACAGCTAATGAACACTGAAGCTTTCTTT. This sequence encodes CASSRQLMNTEAFF.

The genes are TRBV7-9 and TRBJ2-2; D is perhaps TRBD2 (6 bases). V was pared by 3 bases and J by 5 bases, with 10 bases between. Germline CDR1 SEHNR, CDR2 FQNEAQ (reference sequence). The CDR3 sequence is 14 residues long. The CDR3 reads CASSLEGWTGELFF. In nucleotides, the CDR3 is TGTGCCAGCAGCTTGGAGGGCTGGACCGGGGAGCTGTTTTTT.

Of note for this clonotype: Here the CDR3 omits its conserved ending phenylalanine or tryptophan, so a read error is the likely source. The V call is TRBV5-6, the J call TRBJ2-1, with TRBD2 matching 10 bases. The CDR3 has 14 residues. V lost 1 base and J lost 10; bases outside the gene matches: 5. Germline loops: CDR1 SGHDT, CDR2 YYEEEE. The CDR3 sequence is CASSLHSGGNEQFN. Written as DNA, the CDR3 is TGTGCCAGCAGCTTGCATAGCGGGGGGAACGAGCAGTTCAAC.

Only a few counts were recorded for this clonotype. V and J are TRBV5-1 and TRBJ2-7; D is possibly TRBD2 (6 bases). Germline loops: CDR1 SGHRS, CDR2 YFSETQ. V lost 4 bases and J 0 bases, leaving 8 bases between the germline ends. The CDR3 runs to 13 residues. CDR3 in DNA: TGCGCCAGCAGCGGGGGGAACTCCTACGAGCAGTACTTC. Protein sequence: CASSGGNSYEQYF.

The chain couples TRBV4-2 to TRBJ2-2; no reliable D call. V lost 0 bases to trimming and J lost 6 bases, with 11 bases between them. The germline V gene encodes CDR1 LGHNA and CDR2 YNFKEQ. The CDR3 runs to 15 residues. CDR3 coding DNA: TGTGCCAGCAGCCAAGAGATAGGGTATGCCGGGGAGCTGTTTTTT. Its translation is CASSQEIGYAGELFF.

V usage is TRBV12-3 or TRBV12-4 and J usage is TRBJ2-1; 14 bases are shared with TRBD2. V dropped 4 bases and J dropped 7; count of bases not matched to a gene: 3. The CDR3 is made up of 15 amino acids. The CDR3 DNA reads TGTGCCAGCAGTTGGACTAGCGGGAGGTCAAATGAGCAGTTCTTC. It specifies CASSWTSGRSNEQFF.

This clonotype came up many times. The chain's CDR3 is CASSRLAGGGDTQYF. CDR3 DNA sequence: TGTGCCAGCAGTCGACTAGCGGGGGGTGGGGATACGCAGTATTTT. The V gene is TRBV12-3 or TRBV12-4, the J gene TRBJ2-3; 13 nucleotides match TRBD2. The CDR3 contains 15 residues. V lost 5 bases to trimming and J lost 6 bases; unmatched junction nucleotides: 5.

J is TRBJ1-4 and V is TRBV20-1, with a weak D call TRBD1 (6 bases). Per germline, CDR1 DFQATT and CDR2 SNEGSKA (reference sequence). This CDR3 spans 13 amino acids. V shed 7 bases and J shed 6 bases, with 15 bases lying between them. CDR3 DNA sequence: TGCAGTGTTCGGAGGGGGGCTGATGAAAAACTGTTTTTT. Translation gives CSVRRGADEKLFF.

At least ten counts were recorded for this clonotype. The chain combines TRBV5-1 with TRBJ2-1, with 7 positions matching TRBD1. Trimming took 6 bases from V and 4 from J; bases not matched to a gene: 10. Germline V CDR1 and CDR2: SGHRS, YFSETQ. The CDR3 is 15 residues long. CDR3 sequence reads: CASKLKGALYNEQFF. The CDR3 nucleotides read TGCGCCAGCAAACTGAAGGGGGCCCTATACAATGAGCAGTTCTTC.

This clonotype was found many times. V gene TRBV12-3 or TRBV12-4 combines with J gene TRBJ2-5; D uncertain. Trimming removed 1 base at V and 0 bases at J, with 6 bases between. CDR3 length equals 14 residues. The CDR3, as DNA: TGTGCCAGCAGTTTAGACAGATACCAAGAGACCCAGTACTTC. Translated: CASSLDRYQETQYF.

This clonotype was found many times. The chain links TRBV3-1 to TRBJ1-5; D is unclear. In germline, CDR1 is LGHDT, CDR2 YNNKEL (reference sequence). V lost 4 bases and J 2 bases, leaving 9 bases between the germline ends. The CDR3 is 14 amino acids. The CDR3, as DNA: TGTGCCAGCAGCCGCGGTAGGGGCAATCAGCCCCAGCATTTT. Amino acids: CASSRGRGNQPQHF.

The genes are TRBV15 and TRBJ1-6; 7 bases match TRBD1. V dropped 0 bases and J dropped 14; count of bases not matched to a gene: 4. The CDR3 sequence is 13 residues long. Germline CDR1 is LNHNV and CDR2 is YYDKDF (reference sequence). CDR3 region: CATSREYQGALHF. The CDR3 bases are TGTGCCACCAGCAGAGAGTATCAGGGGGCCCTCCACTTT.

The table lists this clonotype with many counts. J is TRBJ1-2 and V is TRBV6-5; 7 bases agree with TRBD1. V shed 5 bases and J 5 bases; nucleotides not matched to a gene: 11. The CDR3 is made up of 15 amino acids. Germline-derived CDR1 and CDR2 are MNHEY and SVGAGI. CDR3 in DNA: TGTGCCAGCAGTCAGGGGGGCGGCTTAAGTTATGGCTACACCTTC. Its translation is CASSQGGGLSYGYTF.

The CDR3 DNA follows: TGTGCCAGCAGCTTTAAGGGACTAGCGGGTAAGGAGCAGTTCTTC. It encodes CASSFKGLAGKEQFF. The V and J genes are TRBV7-2 and TRBJ2-1, with TRBD2 matching over 12 bases. Losses at the gene ends were 3 bases for V and 10 bases for J; bases not matched to a gene: 7. CDR3 length: 15 residues. Germline V gene data show CDR1 as SGHTA and CDR2 as FQGNSA.

This clonotype was seen many times. This rearrangement joins TRBV20-1 to TRBJ2-1; D perhaps matches TRBD2 (6 bases). The CDR3 is 16 amino acids. Germline CDR1 and CDR2: DFQATT and SNEGSKA (reference sequence). The V gene lost 2 bases and the J gene lost 2 bases, with 16 bases spanning the gap. CDR3 amino acids: CSARMSSASTYNEQFF. CDR3 nucleotide sequence: TGCAGTGCTAGAATGTCTAGCGCATCGACCTACAATGAGCAGTTCTTC.

This clonotype was observed at least ten times. The chain joins TRBV27 to TRBJ2-1; D is undetermined. Trimming left V 6 bases short and J 4 bases short, with 10 bases between. CDR1 is MNHEY, CDR2 SMNVEV, per germline (reference sequence). The CDR3 is 13 amino acids. In DNA form, the CDR3 reads TGTGCCAGCAGCGCGCGGATATACAATGAGCAGTTCTTC. Residues: CASSARIYNEQFF.

This clonotype has at least ten counts. This chain links TRBV15 with TRBJ2-7; the match to TRBD1 covers 8 bases. Per the germline V gene, CDR1 is LNHNV and CDR2 is YYDKDF (reference sequence). This CDR3 has 15 amino acids. With V trimmed by 2 bases and J by 3 bases, 6 bases remained unmatched. CDR3: CATSRQGATLYEQYF. CDR3 coding DNA: TGTGCCACCAGCAGACAGGGGGCAACTCTCTACGAGCAGTACTTC. The entire variable domain, with the rest obtained from reference TRBV15 and TRBJ2-7, is as follows: DAMVIQNPRYQVTQFGKPVTLSCSQTLNHNVMYWYQQKSSQAPKLLFHYYDKDFNNEADTPDNFQSRRPNTSFCFLDIRSPGLGDTAMYLCATSRQGATLYEQYFGPGTRLTVT.